This T cell receptor beta chain was observed in a study of neoadjuvant anti-PD-1 for oral cavity cancer (dated by TCRdb to about 2021). With respect to the entire study: Before curative-intent surgical resection, most patients were given three to four biweekly doses of nivolumab at 3 mg/kg. The parent correlative cohort had around 13 patients and a response rate of 25% to 35%. Patients without progression received a fourth nivolumab dose around day 43 and underwent definitive surgical resection on days 50-56. Responders were defined as patients with complete response, partial response or stable disease by RECIST 1.1; non-responders were defined as patients with progression. The study at large found these results: Only a few patients per response group were included in the TCR analyses, and the authors called for validation in larger cohorts. After neoadjuvant nivolumab, T cell clonality (Gini index) in PBMCs was significantly higher in non-responders than in responders. Higher pretreatment blood TCRbeta clonality and lower post-treatment tumor TCRbeta clonality were correlated with higher pretreatment blood Treg/Th17 ratios.

For deep sequencing, PBMC libraries mostly used about 0.45 ug of input genomic DNA, with six replicates for each sample. The immunoSEQ hsTCRbeta kit was used to prepare TCRbeta libraries, following the manufacturer's instructions. An Illumina NovaSeq 6000 S4 flow cell was used to sequence the final libraries, which had first been combined to 3 nM. On the authors' methods: The immunoSEQ Analyzer was used for raw data preprocessing and quality control. The analysis was limited to productive rearrangements, and each clonotype was defined by a unique CDR3 amino acid sequence. Using the R package tcR, the researchers computed the Gini-Simpson index as their estimate of repertoire clonality. Student's t test was used to compare Gini indices, while Pearson correlation assessed associations with tumor size change. The source is immuneACCESS, and TCRdb retained only in-frame sequences with V and J called. Part of the clones is not carried over; for the studies checked, unresolved V genes explain less than half of this, and the remainder is unexplained. That table supplies the V and J calls and clone size; D and trimming were determined from the DNA. The table for this sample lists 6,900 or so clones; 74% of them were counted only once. The ten largest clones add up to about 3.6% of the sample.

The V end loses 3 bases and the J end loses 2 bases, and a stretch of 2 bases separates them. Sequences SGHVS (CDR1) and FNYEAQ (CDR2) are obtained from the germline V gene. There are 12 amino acids in the CDR3, from cysteine to phenylalanine inclusive. Only the CDR3 portion is preserved as DNA: 36 bases, with reading frame beginning at the first base. The meaning of the sample's time point label: before neoadjuvant nivolumab. The patients had newly diagnosed stage II-IVA oral cavity squamous cell carcinoma and had not received any prior systemic or radiation treatment. The cohort consisted of patients with HPV-negative, locally advanced oral cavity squamous cell carcinoma. Peripheral blood mononuclear cells were analyzed directly, without maintenance or expansion in culture. Samples came from a longitudinal correlative study of a single-arm phase II trial of neoadjuvant nivolumab in oral cavity squamous cell carcinoma. Subject-matched pre- and post-treatment PBMCs and tumors from three responders and three non-responders underwent genomic DNA-based TCRbeta sequencing. Peripheral blood mononuclear cells were collected before nivolumab treatment and were collected again after treatment, at the time of surgery. The Maxwell RSC DNA from Cells kit was used to extract genomic DNA from PBMCs.

As regards this clone: What this receptor recognizes is not known. Base qualities were left out, and no much larger clone turns up one base away.

The TCR sequence derives from a person aged 35-79 years with oral cavity squamous cell carcinoma. The starting material was PBMCs, obtained before nivolumab (anti-PD-1) treatment. This chain is built from TRBV7-6 and TRBJ1-5, with an unclear D gene assignment. The sequenced DNA is TGTGCCAGCAGCTTGGGCAATCAGCCCCAGCATTTT. Protein translation: CASSLGNQPQHF.